The TCR beta chain under discussion was sequenced for a study of cytotoxic CD8 clonotypes in ibrutinib-treated CLL. Overall study: Response samples followed a median 12 months of treatment, range 6 to 36. Samples yielded averages of approximately 260,000 productive templates and roughly 91,000 productive rearrangements.

About this clone itself: The antigen remains undetermined.

Overall study findings and caveats: Age-matched healthy donor levels were exceeded by baseline clonality, which tracked circulating CD8+ T-cell counts.

This CDR3 is built from 11 residues. The V end was cut by 2 bases, the J end by 5 bases, with 4 bases between. Assay used: immunoSEQ multiplex PCR; TCRdb lists only in-frame clones, some missing. The sample holds around 97,000 clones, 60% to 80% seen once. This clonotype was obtained from a human donor with chronic lymphocytic leukemia. This chain uses TRBV6-7 with TRBJ2-7; D unresolved. TRBV6-7 is recorded as an ORF, its role being uncertain. Sample: PBMCs, taken after 12 months of ibrutinib treatment. This CDR3 reads CASSYLDEQYF. CDR3 DNA sequence: TGTGCCAGCAGTTACCTCGACGAGCAGTACTTC.